Detailed here is one T cell receptor beta chain. It has no known antigen specificity. No base quality information exists; no much larger clone differs at one position. This sample was taken from a study of blood T cell repertoires in COVID-19 (dated by TCRdb to between 2020 and 2021). For context, the study as a whole: The collaborator samples originated in the United States, Italy and Spain and spanned the acute and convalescent phases of COVID-19. Deeply sampled blood TCRbeta repertoires from subjects exposed to, actively infected with, or recovered from COVID-19 were included in the dataset. The repertoires were released in a freely available public database intended as a resource for research on the immune response to SARS-CoV-2. The material from the prospective study consisted of cDNA or gDNA derived from T cells, B-cell-depleted T cells, or PBMCs. Samples were obtained from the ongoing ImmuneRACE study (first 160 participants) and from approximately 1,200 subjects provided by 6 global collaborators. Where available, HLA class I and class II types were obtained from metadata supplied by the sample provider rather than from assay-based typing. Nearly every sample came with metadata listing a de-identified subject ID, COVID-19 status, age in years and sex. General study outcomes and caveats: How much clinical and demographic metadata was included differed by source and by participant, and the metadata was provided uncurated.

Each collaborating institution followed its own protocols to collect whole blood in K2EDTA tubes. For TCRbeta analysis, collaborators shipped samples as frozen whole blood, isolated PBMCs, or DNA extracted from either of those sample types. The germline V gene sets CDR1 to MNHEY and CDR2 to SVGAGI. The CDR3 measures 13 amino acids from cysteine to phenylalanine. CDR3 DNA only is kept here, 39 bases in frame from base 1. A distance of 17 bases separates the germline ends of V and J, which lose 8 bases and 7 bases respectively. The immunoSEQ Assay, a bias-controlled multiplex PCR, was used to amplify TCRbeta CDR3 regions from genomic DNA. Per the source publication's procedure: The number of nucleated cells in each sample was estimated from the amplification of reference gene primers within the assay. To quantify the absolute abundance of each unique TCRbeta CDR3 rearrangement, sequence reads were collapsed and filtered. Productive Simpson clonality was computed per sample as the square root of Simpson's diversity index over productive rearrangements. TCRdb's version of the immuneACCESS table is confined to in-frame rearrangements and falls short of the full clone set. An unresolved V gene accounts for under half of the shortfall where checked; the remainder is of unknown origin. V and J calls and clone size are copied from that table; D and trimming were computed from the DNA. Present in this sample are 30,000 to 35,000 clones, around 80% of which were seen just once. Roughly 7% of the sample comes from the top ten.

The TCR comes from a woman in her fifties or sixties with acute or convalescent COVID-19. The sequence is built from TRBV6-5 and TRBJ2-5; TRBD1 is a weak D gene call, 5 bases matching. Input material: peripheral blood. The sequenced DNA is TGTGCCAGCGCTTCCGGGTCTCAGGGGACCCAGTACTTC. This translates into CASASGSQGTQYF.